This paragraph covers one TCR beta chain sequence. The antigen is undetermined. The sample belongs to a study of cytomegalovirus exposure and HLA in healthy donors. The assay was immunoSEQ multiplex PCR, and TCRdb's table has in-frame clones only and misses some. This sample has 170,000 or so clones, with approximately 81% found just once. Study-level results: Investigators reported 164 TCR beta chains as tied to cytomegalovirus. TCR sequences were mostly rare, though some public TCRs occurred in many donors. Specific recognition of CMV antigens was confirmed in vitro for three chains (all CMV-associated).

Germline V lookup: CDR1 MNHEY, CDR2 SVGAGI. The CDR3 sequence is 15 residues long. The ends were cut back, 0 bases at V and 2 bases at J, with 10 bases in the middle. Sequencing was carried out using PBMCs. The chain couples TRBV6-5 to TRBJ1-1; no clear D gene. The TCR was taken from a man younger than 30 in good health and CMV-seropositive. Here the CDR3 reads CASSYSENSNTEAFF. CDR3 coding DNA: TGTGCCAGCAGTTACTCAGAGAACAGTAACACTGAAGCTTTCTTT.